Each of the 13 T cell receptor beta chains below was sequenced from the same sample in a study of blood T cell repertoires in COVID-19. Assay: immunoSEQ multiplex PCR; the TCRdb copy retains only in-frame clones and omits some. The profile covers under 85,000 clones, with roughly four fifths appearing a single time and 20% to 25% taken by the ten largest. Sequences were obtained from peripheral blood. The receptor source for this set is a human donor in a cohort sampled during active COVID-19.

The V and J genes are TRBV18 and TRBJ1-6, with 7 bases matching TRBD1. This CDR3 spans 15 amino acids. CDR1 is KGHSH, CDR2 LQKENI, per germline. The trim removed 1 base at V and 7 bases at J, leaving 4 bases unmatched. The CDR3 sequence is CASSPLQGWNSPLHF. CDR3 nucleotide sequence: TGTGCCAGCTCACCACTACAGGGGTGGAATTCACCCCTCCACTTT.

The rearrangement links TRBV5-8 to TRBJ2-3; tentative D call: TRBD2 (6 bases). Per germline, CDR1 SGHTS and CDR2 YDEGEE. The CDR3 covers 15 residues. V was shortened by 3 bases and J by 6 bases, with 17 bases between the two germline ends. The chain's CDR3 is CASSSHSGGRDTQYF. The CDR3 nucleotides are TGTGCCAGCAGCTCCCATAGCGGAGGCAGGGATACGCAGTATTTT.

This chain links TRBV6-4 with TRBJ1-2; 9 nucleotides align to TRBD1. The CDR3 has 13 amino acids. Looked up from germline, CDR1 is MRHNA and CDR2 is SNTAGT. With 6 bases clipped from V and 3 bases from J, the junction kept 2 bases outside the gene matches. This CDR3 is CASSRDRDYGYTF. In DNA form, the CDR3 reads TGTGCCAGCAGCCGGGACAGGGACTATGGCTACACCTTC.

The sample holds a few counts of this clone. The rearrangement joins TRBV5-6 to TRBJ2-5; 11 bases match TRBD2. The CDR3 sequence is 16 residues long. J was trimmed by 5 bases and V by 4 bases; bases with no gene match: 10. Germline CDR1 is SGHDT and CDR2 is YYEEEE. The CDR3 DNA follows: TGTGCCAGCAGCGGGCTTAGCGGGGGGGCCGTGGAGACCCAGTACTTC. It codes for CASSGLSGGAVETQYF. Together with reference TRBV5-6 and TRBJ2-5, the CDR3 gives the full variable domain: DAGVTQSPTHLIKTRGQQVTLRCSPKSGHDTVSWYQQALGQGPQFIFQYYEEEERQRGNFPDRFSGHQFPNYSSELNVNALLLGDSALYLCASSGLSGGAVETQYFGPGTRLLVL.

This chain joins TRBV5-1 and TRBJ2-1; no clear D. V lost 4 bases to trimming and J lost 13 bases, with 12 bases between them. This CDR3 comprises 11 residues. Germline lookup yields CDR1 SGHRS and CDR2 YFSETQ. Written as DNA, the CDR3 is TGCGCCAGCAGCACAAGCACAGATCAGTTCTTC. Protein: CASSTSTDQFF.

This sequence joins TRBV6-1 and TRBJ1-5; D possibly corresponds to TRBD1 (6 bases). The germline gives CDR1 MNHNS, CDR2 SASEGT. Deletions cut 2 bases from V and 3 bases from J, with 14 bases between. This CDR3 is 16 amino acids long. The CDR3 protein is CASSELGQGNNQPQHF. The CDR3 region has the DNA TGTGCCAGCAGTGAATTGGGACAAGGAAACAATCAGCCCCAGCATTTT.

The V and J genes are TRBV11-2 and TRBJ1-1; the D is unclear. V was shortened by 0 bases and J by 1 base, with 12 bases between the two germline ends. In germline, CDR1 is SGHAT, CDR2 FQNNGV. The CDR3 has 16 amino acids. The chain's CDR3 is CASSLDPIGSNTEAFF. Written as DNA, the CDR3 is TGTGCCAGCAGCTTAGATCCCATCGGGTCGAACACTGAAGCTTTCTTT.

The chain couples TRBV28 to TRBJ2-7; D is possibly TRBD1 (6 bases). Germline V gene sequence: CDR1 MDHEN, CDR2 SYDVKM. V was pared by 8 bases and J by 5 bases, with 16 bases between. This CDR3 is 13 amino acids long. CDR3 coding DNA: TGTGCCAGCCTCCTCCCCACAGGGAACGAGCAGTACTTC. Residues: CASLLPTGNEQYF.

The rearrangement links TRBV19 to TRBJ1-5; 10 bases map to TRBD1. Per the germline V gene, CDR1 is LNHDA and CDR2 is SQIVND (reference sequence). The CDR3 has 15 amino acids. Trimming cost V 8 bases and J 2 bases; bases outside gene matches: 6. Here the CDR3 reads CASGGTGVRNQPQHF. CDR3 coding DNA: TGTGCCAGTGGGGGGACAGGGGTGCGCAATCAGCCCCAGCATTTT.

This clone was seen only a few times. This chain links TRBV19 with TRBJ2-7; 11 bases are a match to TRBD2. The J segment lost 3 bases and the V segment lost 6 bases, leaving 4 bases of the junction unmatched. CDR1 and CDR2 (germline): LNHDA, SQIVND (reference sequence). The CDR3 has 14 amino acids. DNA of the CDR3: TGTGCCAGTAGAAGACTAGCGGGGAACTACGAGCAGTACTTC. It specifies CASRRLAGNYEQYF.

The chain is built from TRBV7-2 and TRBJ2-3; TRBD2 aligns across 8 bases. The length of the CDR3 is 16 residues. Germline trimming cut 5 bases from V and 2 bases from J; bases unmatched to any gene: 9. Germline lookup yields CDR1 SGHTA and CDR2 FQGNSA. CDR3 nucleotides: TGTGCCAGCAGCGTTGATCGCGGGGGGCCCACAGATACGCAGTATTTT. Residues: CASSVDRGGPTDTQYF.

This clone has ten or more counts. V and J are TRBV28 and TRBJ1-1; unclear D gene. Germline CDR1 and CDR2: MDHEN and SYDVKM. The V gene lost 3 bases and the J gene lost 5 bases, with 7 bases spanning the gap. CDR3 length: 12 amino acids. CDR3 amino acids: CASSLVRTEAFF. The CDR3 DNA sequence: TGTGCCAGCAGTTTGGTGCGGACTGAAGCTTTCTTT.

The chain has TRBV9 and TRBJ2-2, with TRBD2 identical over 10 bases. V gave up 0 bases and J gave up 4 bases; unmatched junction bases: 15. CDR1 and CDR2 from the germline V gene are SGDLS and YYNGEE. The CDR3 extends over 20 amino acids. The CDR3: CASSVEQVVAGGRVTGELFF. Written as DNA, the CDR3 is TGTGCCAGCAGCGTAGAGCAGGTGGTAGCGGGGGGCCGGGTCACCGGGGAGCTGTTTTTT.